This TCR beta chain was recovered during a study of low-dose radiotherapy and immunotherapy resistance in tumors (dated by TCRdb to between 2021 and 2022). Turning to the overall study: In Cohort 1, 0.5 Gy per fraction was delivered every 2 weeks, and a total PTV dose of 6.5 Gy was prescribed. Eight patients were included in the translational analysis: three from the first dose cohort and the first five from the second dose cohort. In Cohort 2, 1 Gy per fraction was delivered every two weeks, for a total of 13 Gy over 26 weeks. Patients took aspirin 300 mg orally once daily for four cycles, starting on cycle 1 day 1. The trial did not randomize participants into treatment groups. Cyclophosphamide 200 mg/m2 was administered intravenously every two weeks, one day before each radiation and immunotherapy administration. Nivolumab and ipilimumab were both given intravenously, with nivolumab at a 240 mg flat dose every two weeks and ipilimumab at 1 mg/kg every six weeks.

Superscript III and a set of TRAV- and TRBV-specific primers were used to synthesize first-strand cDNA, so that both TCRalpha and TCRbeta chains were covered. TCRs were amplified with Phusion for 20 to 25 PCR cycles, with a constant-region primer paired with the adapter attached to the V primers. The isolated mRNA was amplified using the MessageAmp II aRNA Amplification Kit, with in vitro transcription performed for about 15 hours at 37 degrees C. The Dynabeads mRNA DIRECT Purification Kit was used to isolate mRNA for TCR sequencing. Indexed Illumina adapters were added in a second Phusion PCR of 25 cycles, after which AMPure XP beads were used to purify the products. The authors' pipeline ran thus. Using custom Perl scripts, TCR sequences that encoded the same protein were pooled, out-of-frame sequences were dropped, and the abundance of each clonotype was calculated. Any TCR sequence backed by just one read was left out of the analysis. Shannon entropy, Gini index, clonality, richness, and the frequency of TCRs shared between repertoires were included as repertoire metrics. TCRdb handled the public reads itself, with Q25 trimming in fastp and clone calling in MiXCR, and kept productive beta chains. CDR3 protein sequences are deduplicated, and each keeps its most common genes and DNA. The V and J calls come from TCRdb's annotation, not from the publication. The sample records some 16,000 distinct CDR3 sequences, about 71% of which are singletons. The ten largest make up 5.5% to 7% of the sample.

Its CDR3 holds 15 amino acids, cysteine through phenylalanine. Only the CDR3 region is kept as DNA, spanning 45 bases read in frame from base 1. The germline V gene gives CDR1 as SGHTA and CDR2 as FQGNSA. Trimming removed 6 bases from V and 2 bases from J, leaving 15 bases between the germline ends. Donors were enrolled in RACIN, a single-arm phase I dose-escalation trial combining nivolumab, ipilimumab, aspirin, low-dose cyclophosphamide and low-dose radiotherapy. Eligible patients had advanced, TIL-negative solid tumors. On this clonotype: Its target antigen remains unknown. No base quality information exists; no much larger clone differs at one position.

This chain joins TRBV7-2 to TRBJ2-3; the D gene may be TRBD1 or TRBD2, since each aligns over 6 bases. The TCR originated in a human donor with advanced metastatic prostate, ovarian, gallbladder or colorectal cancer (not recorded which). This table probably holds off-target reads from a library built for another chain. The CDR3 amino acid sequence is: CASSMVGGFTDTQYF. The DNA sequence reads TGTGCCAGCAGTATGGTGGGGGGCTTCACAGATACGCAGTATTTT.